This T cell receptor beta chain derives from a study of blood T cell repertoires in COVID-19. In the study overall: Both acute and convalescent COVID-19 samples were obtained from the United States, Italy and Spain. In each case, the material was cDNA or gDNA derived from T cells, B-cell-depleted T cells, or PBMCs.

Germline V CDR1 and CDR2: SGHRS, YFSETQ. The length of the CDR3 is 15 residues. V was pared by 2 bases and J by 1 base, with 10 bases between. Study processing details: From reference gene primer amplification, estimates of nucleated cell counts were derived. The table came from immunoSEQ multiplex PCR; TCRdb's copy has only in-frame clones and leaves some out. The V and J calls and clone size were taken over from that table, and D and trimming were inferred from the DNA. The profile covers tens of thousands of clones, with roughly 87% appearing a single time and 15% taken by the ten largest. Specimen: peripheral blood. The chain carries TRBV5-1 and TRBJ1-5, with D uncertain. The receptor was isolated from a male donor with acute or convalescent COVID-19. The CDR3 DNA reads as TGCGCCAGCAGCTTTGGAGGAGAGAGCAATCAGCCCCAGCATTTT. It encodes CASSFGGESNQPQHF. Together with reference TRBV5-1 and TRBJ1-5, the CDR3 gives the full variable domain: KAGVTQTPRYLIKTRGQQVTLSCSPISGHRSVSWYQQTPGQGLQFLFEYFSETQRNKGNFPGRFSGRQFSNSRSEMNVSTLELGDSALYLCASSFGGESNQPQHFGDGTRLSIL.